This TCR beta chain was found in a study of cytomegalovirus exposure and HLA in healthy donors. Study-wide results and caveats: Later on, an analysis tied some 17,000 TCR beta sequences to HLA alleles at 0.05 false discovery rate.

Both 60 Vbeta primers and 13 Jbeta primers went into the PCR. Profiling relied on immunoSEQ multiplex PCR, and the TCRdb table lists in-frame clones only, not all of them. The sample has about 120,000 clones, approximately 8% seen once. CDR3 length: 19 amino acids. Germline CDR1 is MDHEN and CDR2 is SYDVKM. Trimming took 5 bases from V and 0 from J, leaving 25 bases between them. Concerning this clone itself: What it binds is not known.

Sequenced material: PBMCs. The chain links TRBV28 to TRBJ1-1, with D tentatively TRBD1 (5 bases). This TCR was sampled from a middle-aged woman in good health and CMV-seropositive. CDR3 protein: CASSGRGTRGGGMNTEAFF. The CDR3 DNA follows: TGTGCCAGCAGTGGTCGGGGGACTCGGGGTGGGGGGATGAACACTGAAGCTTTCTTT.